Following are 20 T cell receptor beta chains from one sample sequenced in a study of blood T cell repertoires in COVID-19 (dated by TCRdb to 2020 to 2021). Library generation was performed with the immunoSEQ multiplex PCR assay. Held by TCRdb, this immuneACCESS table contains in-frame sequences only and omits some clones. Under half of the omission traces to an unresolved V gene where checked; the cause of the rest is unknown. The sample has about 500,000 clones on record, 75% to 90% of them singletons. The top ten clonotypes cover roughly 0.7% of the sample. Material for sequencing was PBMCs or T cells enriched from blood (not recorded which). The receptors derive from a woman between 18 and 29 years old who had recovered from COVID-19.

The chain carries TRBV5-1 and TRBJ1-4; maybe TRBD1 (6 bases). The V and J ends lost 7 bases and 0 bases respectively, with 13 bases between them. This CDR3 region has 15 residues. Germline V CDR1 and CDR2: SGHRS, YFSETQ. This CDR3 reads CASLGTLATNEKLFF. DNA of the CDR3: TGCGCCAGCCTCGGGACACTTGCAACTAATGAAAAACTGTTTTTT.

This chain links TRBV18 with TRBJ1-4; tentatively, D is TRBD1 (5 bases). The CDR3 runs to 13 residues. Germline V gene data show CDR1 as KGHSH and CDR2 as LQKENI. Deletions cut 5 bases from V and 7 bases from J, with 11 bases between. CDR3: CASSTGVGEKLFF. The CDR3 DNA follows: TGTGCCAGCTCAACAGGTGTAGGTGAAAAACTGTTTTTT.

The rearrangement uses TRBV30 and TRBJ2-7, with a weak D call TRBD2 (5 bases). Germline V gene data show CDR1 as GTSNPN and CDR2 as SVGIG (reference sequence). This CDR3 has 13 residues. V dropped 8 bases and J dropped 0 bases, with 14 bases sitting between them. CDR3 bases: TGTGCCGGGAAACCGGGGAGCTCCTACGAGCAGTACTTC. This translates into CAGKPGSSYEQYF.

V gene TRBV6-5 combines with J gene TRBJ2-7, with D possibly being TRBD1 (6 bases). The CDR3 is 14 amino acids. V lost 5 bases and J lost 0, with 11 bases in between. Germline CDR1 reads MNHEY; CDR2 reads SVGAGI. CDR3 sequence: CASSPHRVSYEQYF. As DNA, the CDR3 is TGTGCCAGCAGTCCTCACAGGGTCTCCTACGAGCAGTACTTC.

V is TRBV5-1 and J is TRBJ1-5; D gene ambiguous. In germline, CDR1 is SGHRS, CDR2 YFSETQ. This CDR3 comprises 18 residues. V gave up 1 base and J gave up 5 bases, with 22 bases separating them. CDR3 loop: CASSLSVEEGEEYQPQHF. CDR3 coding DNA: TGCGCCAGCAGCTTGTCGGTCGAGGAGGGTGAGGAGTATCAGCCCCAGCATTTT. The variable domain in full, completed from reference TRBV5-1 and TRBJ1-5, reads KAGVTQTPRYLIKTRGQQVTLSCSPISGHRSVSWYQQTPGQGLQFLFEYFSETQRNKGNFPGRFSGRQFSNSRSEMNVSTLELGDSALYLCASSLSVEEGEEYQPQHFGDGTRLSIL.

V is TRBV9 and J is TRBJ2-5, with a tentative D call TRBD2 (6 bases). The CDR3 spans 15 residues. V shed 0 bases and J shed 2 bases, with 11 bases lying between them. Germline CDR1 is SGDLS and CDR2 is YYNGEE. DNA of the CDR3: TGTGCCAGCAGCGTAGACGCGGGGATACAAGAGACCCAGTACTTC. As protein: CASSVDAGIQETQYF.

This rearrangement joins TRBV5-6 to TRBJ1-6, with 9 bases lining up with TRBD1. V was pared by 4 bases and J by 10 bases, with 9 bases of the junction left unmatched. Germline V gene lookup returns CDR1 SGHDT and CDR2 YYEEEE. The CDR3 spans 15 residues. CDR3 coding DNA: TGTGCCAGCAGCACCCCTCGACAGGGGGAATCACCCCTCCACTTT. This encodes CASSTPRQGESPLHF.

This chain joins TRBV4-1 and TRBJ1-1; 8 bases fit TRBD1. This CDR3 is 14 amino acids long. V was pared by 3 bases and J by 5 bases, with 5 bases of the junction left unmatched. Per germline, CDR1 MGHRA and CDR2 YSYEKL. CDR3 bases: TGCGCCAGCAGCCAGACAGGGGTACGGACTGAAGCTTTCTTT. Its protein product is CASSQTGVRTEAFF.

The J gene is TRBJ2-7, the V gene TRBV5-1; no clear D gene. V lost 3 bases and J 0 bases, leaving 13 bases between the germline ends. The CDR3 consists of 15 residues. Germline CDR1 is SGHRS and CDR2 is YFSETQ. The DNA of the CDR3 is TGCGCCAGCAGCTCCCGAGGTTGGAGCTCCTACGAGCAGTACTTC. This translates into CASSSRGWSSYEQYF.

With regard to this clone: Other DNA sequences in the sample encode the same CDR3. The chain combines TRBV12-3 or TRBV12-4 with TRBJ1-1; D remains ambiguous. V shed 4 bases and J shed 2 bases, with 8 bases lying between them. This CDR3 is 13 amino acids long. The CDR3 here is CASSSRGNTEAFF. As DNA, the CDR3 is TGTGCCAGCAGTTCCCGGGGAAACACTGAAGCTTTCTTT.

V is TRBV19 and J is TRBJ2-1; D perhaps matches TRBD1 (6 bases). The CDR3 loop spans 17 amino acids. In germline, CDR1 is LNHDA, CDR2 SQIVND (reference sequence). V was trimmed by 2 bases and J by 5 bases, leaving 19 bases between them. The CDR3 is CASSINGQGLSNNEQFF. In nucleotides, the CDR3 is TGTGCCAGTAGTATAAACGGGCAGGGGCTCAGCAACAATGAGCAGTTCTTC.

CDR3 sequence (DNA): TGTGCCAGCAGCCCTAATACTCCAGCGGACACCATATATTTT. Translating it yields CASSPNTPADTIYF. The V gene is TRBV5-4, the J gene TRBJ1-3; no firm D call. The germline V gene has CDR1 SGHNT and CDR2 YYREEE (reference sequence). V lost 4 bases and J 8 bases, leaving 16 bases between the germline ends. The CDR3 extends over 14 amino acids.

The chain couples TRBV25-1 to TRBJ2-7, with 8 bases fitting TRBD1. This CDR3 has 13 amino acids. The ends lost 6 bases at V and 5 bases at J; junction bases unmatched: 6. Germline assignment: CDR1 MGHDK and CDR2 SYGVNS. The CDR3 region is CASRETGDDEQYF. The CDR3 DNA follows: TGTGCCAGCAGAGAGACAGGGGACGACGAGCAGTACTTC.

The chain combines TRBV6-5 with TRBJ1-2; TRBD1 might be the D (6 bases). Germline CDR1 and CDR2: MNHEY and SVGAGI. V shed 4 bases and J shed 13 bases, with 13 bases lying between them. The CDR3 has 11 amino acids. CDR3 sequence (DNA): TGTGCCAGCAGTTGGGGGGGGCAATGCACCTTC. This translates into CASSWGGQCTF.

This chain links TRBV6-1 with TRBJ2-5, with a possible D match to TRBD1 (6 bases). Germline CDR1 MNHNS, CDR2 SASEGT. Trimming stripped 2 bases from V and 13 bases from J, with 14 bases between. The CDR3 spans 12 residues. CDR3 loop: CASSEQGPPGYF. As DNA, the CDR3 is TGTGCCAGCAGTGAACAGGGGCCCCCGGGGTACTTC.

This clone was counted a single time. The chain joins TRBV5-1 to TRBJ1-4; 7 positions agree with TRBD1. Germline CDR1 reads SGHRS; CDR2 reads YFSETQ. This CDR3 is built from 16 residues. The J segment lost 2 bases and the V segment lost 0 bases, leaving 4 bases of the junction unmatched. The CDR3 region is CASSLVGGQTNEKLFF. The DNA of the CDR3 is TGCGCCAGCAGCTTGGTAGGGGGACAGACTAATGAAAAACTGTTTTTT.

This clone showed up just once. This chain links TRBV5-1 with TRBJ2-7; TRBD1 agrees at 7 bases. Looked up from germline, CDR1 is SGHRS and CDR2 is YFSETQ. V shed 0 bases, J shed 3 bases, and the junction held 9 bases outside the gene matches. The CDR3 contains 16 residues. CDR3 sequence (DNA): TGCGCCAGCAGCTTGGTCGGACAGGCACTAATCTACGAGCAGTACTTC. Translated, it gives CASSLVGQALIYEQYF.

This chain connects TRBV4-1 to TRBJ2-7; 8 nucleotides agree with TRBD1. The germline V gene encodes CDR1 MGHRA and CDR2 YSYEKL. With V trimmed by 1 base and J by 4 bases, 6 bases remained unmatched. This CDR3 contains 15 residues. Here the CDR3 DNA reads TGCGCCAGCAGCCAAGCCGGGACAGGTGGGTACGAGCAGTACTTC. It is translated as CASSQAGTGGYEQYF.

J is TRBJ2-5 and V is TRBV28, with 8 bases matching TRBD1. Per the germline V gene, CDR1 is MDHEN and CDR2 is SYDVKM. V gave up 6 bases and J gave up 5 bases; unmatched junction bases: 2. The CDR3 sequence is 12 residues long. For the CDR3, the DNA is TGTGCCAGCAGCCAGGGGGCGGAGACCCAGTACTTC. It specifies CASSQGAETQYF.

The chain links TRBV24-1 to TRBJ2-1; possible D gene TRBD2, 6 bases. The CDR3 is 14 amino acids. The V end lost 2 bases, the J end lost 8 bases, and 12 bases lay between the germline ends. CDR1 and CDR2 from the germline V gene are KGHDR and SFDVKD. The CDR3 nucleotides read TGTGCCACCAGTGATTCGGGACTCCGGGATGAGCAGTTCTTC. Amino acid sequence: CATSDSGLRDEQFF.